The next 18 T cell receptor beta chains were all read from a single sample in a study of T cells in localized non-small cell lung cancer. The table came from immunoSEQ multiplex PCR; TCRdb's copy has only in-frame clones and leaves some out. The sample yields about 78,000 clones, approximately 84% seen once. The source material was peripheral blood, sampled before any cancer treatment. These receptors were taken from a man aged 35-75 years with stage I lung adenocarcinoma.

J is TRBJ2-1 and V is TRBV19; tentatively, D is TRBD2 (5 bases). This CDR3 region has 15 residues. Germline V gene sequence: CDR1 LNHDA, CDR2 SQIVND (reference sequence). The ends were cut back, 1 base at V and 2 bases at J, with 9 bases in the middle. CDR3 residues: CASSIADSAYNEQFF. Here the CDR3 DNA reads TGTGCCAGTAGTATAGCGGATAGCGCCTACAATGAGCAGTTCTTC.

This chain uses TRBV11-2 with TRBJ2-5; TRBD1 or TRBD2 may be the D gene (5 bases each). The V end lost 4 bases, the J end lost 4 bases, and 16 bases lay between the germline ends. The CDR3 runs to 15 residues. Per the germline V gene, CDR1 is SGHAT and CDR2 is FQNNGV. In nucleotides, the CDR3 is TGTGCCAGCAGCTCGTCTCCGGGGCGTGTAGAGACCCAGTACTTC. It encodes CASSSSPGRVETQYF. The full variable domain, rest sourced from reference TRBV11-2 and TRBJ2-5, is EAGVAQSPRYKIIEKRQSVAFWCNPISGHATLYWYQQILGQGPKLLIQFQNNGVVDDSQLPKDRFSAERLKGVDSTLKIQPAKLEDSAVYLCASSSSPGRVETQYFGPGTRLLVL.

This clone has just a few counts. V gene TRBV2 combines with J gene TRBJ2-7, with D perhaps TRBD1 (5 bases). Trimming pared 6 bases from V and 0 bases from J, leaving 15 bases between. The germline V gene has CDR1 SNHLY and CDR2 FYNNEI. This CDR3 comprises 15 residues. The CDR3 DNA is TGTGCCAGCAGACCAGGGAACCTGGGCTCCTACGAGCAGTACTTC. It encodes CASRPGNLGSYEQYF.

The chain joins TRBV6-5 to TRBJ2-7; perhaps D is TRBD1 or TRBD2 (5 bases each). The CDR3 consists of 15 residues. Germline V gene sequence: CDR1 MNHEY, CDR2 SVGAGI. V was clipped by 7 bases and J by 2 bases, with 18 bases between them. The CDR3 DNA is TGTGCCAGCACCCCACTCGGGGCAGCTCCCTACGAGCAGTACTTC. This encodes CASTPLGAAPYEQYF.

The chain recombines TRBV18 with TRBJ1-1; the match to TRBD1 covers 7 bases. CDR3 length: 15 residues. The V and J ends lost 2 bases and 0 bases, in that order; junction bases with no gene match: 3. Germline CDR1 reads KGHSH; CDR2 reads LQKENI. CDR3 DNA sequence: TGTGCCAGCTCACCAGGGACAGCGTTGAACACTGAAGCTTTCTTT. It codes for CASSPGTALNTEAFF.

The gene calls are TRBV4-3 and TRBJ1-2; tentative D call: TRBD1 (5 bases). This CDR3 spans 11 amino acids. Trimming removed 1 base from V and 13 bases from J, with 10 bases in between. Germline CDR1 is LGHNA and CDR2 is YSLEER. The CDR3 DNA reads TGCGCCAGCAGCCAAGGGGGGAGGGCCACCTTC. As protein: CASSQGGRATF.

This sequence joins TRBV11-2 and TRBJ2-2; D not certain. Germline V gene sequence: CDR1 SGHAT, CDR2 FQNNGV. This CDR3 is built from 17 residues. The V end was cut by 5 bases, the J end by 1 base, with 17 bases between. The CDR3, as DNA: TGTGCCAGCAGCGGGCTCGGGTTCCCCCGGAACACCGGGGAGCTGTTTTTT. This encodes CASSGLGFPRNTGELFF. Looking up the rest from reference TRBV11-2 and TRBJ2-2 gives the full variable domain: EAGVAQSPRYKIIEKRQSVAFWCNPISGHATLYWYQQILGQGPKLLIQFQNNGVVDDSQLPKDRFSAERLKGVDSTLKIQPAKLEDSAVYLCASSGLGFPRNTGELFFGEGSRLTVL.

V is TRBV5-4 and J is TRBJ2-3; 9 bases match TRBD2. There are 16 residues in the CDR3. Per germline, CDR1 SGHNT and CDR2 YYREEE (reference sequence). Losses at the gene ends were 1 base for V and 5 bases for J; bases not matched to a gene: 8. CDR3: CASSLRWREGRDTQYF. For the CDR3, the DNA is TGTGCCAGCAGCTTGAGGTGGCGGGAGGGACGAGATACGCAGTATTTT.

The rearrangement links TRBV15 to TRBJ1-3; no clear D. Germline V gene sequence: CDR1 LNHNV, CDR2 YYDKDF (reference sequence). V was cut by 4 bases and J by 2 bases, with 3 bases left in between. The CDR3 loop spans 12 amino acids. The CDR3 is CATSIPGNTIYF. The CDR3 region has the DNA TGTGCCACCAGCATCCCTGGAAACACCATATATTTT.

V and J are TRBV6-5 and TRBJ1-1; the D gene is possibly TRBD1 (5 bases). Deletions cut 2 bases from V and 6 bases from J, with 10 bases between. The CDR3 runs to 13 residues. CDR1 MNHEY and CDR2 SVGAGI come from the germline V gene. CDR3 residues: CASSYLQGAEAFF. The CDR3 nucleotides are TGTGCCAGCAGTTACCTACAAGGGGCTGAAGCTTTCTTT.

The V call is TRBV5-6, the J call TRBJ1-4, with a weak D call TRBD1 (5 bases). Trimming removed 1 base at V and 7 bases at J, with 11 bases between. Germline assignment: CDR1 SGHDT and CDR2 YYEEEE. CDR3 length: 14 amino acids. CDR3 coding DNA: TGTGCCAGCAGCTTGTCAGGGACGGGTGAAAAACTGTTTTTT. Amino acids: CASSLSGTGEKLFF.

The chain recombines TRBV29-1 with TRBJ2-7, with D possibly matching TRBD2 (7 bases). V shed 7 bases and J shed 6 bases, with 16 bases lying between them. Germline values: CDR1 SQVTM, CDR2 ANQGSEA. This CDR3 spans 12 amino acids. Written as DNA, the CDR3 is TGCAGCGCGGGGGGCAGGGGAGGCGAGCAGTACTTC. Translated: CSAGGRGGEQYF.

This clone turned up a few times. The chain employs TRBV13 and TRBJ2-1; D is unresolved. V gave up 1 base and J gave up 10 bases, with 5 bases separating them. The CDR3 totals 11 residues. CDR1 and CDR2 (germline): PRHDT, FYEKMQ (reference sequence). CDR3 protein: CASSLVQEQFF. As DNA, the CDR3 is TGTGCCAGCAGCTTAGTTCAAGAGCAGTTCTTC.

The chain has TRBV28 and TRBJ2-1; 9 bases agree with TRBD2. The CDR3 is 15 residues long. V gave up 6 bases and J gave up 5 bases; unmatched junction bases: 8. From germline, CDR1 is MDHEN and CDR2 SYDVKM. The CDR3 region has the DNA TGTGCCAGCAGGGGCGGGGGGGCCCGAAACAATGAGCAGTTCTTC. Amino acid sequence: CASRGGGARNNEQFF.

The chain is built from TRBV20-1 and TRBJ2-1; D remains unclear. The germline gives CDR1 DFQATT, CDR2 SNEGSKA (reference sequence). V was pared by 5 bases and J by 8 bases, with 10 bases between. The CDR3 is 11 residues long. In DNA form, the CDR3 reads TGCAGTGCTCCCTACATGGATGAGCAGTTCTTC. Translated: CSAPYMDEQFF.

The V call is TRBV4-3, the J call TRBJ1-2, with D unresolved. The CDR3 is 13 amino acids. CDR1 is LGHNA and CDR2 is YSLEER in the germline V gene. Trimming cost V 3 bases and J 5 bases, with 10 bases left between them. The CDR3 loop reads CASSQPGGYGYTF. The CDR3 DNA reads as TGCGCCAGCAGCCAGCCAGGAGGTTATGGCTACACCTTC.

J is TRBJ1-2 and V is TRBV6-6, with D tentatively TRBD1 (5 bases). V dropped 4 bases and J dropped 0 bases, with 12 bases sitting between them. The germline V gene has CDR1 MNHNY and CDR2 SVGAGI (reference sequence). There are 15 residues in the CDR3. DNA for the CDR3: TGTGCCAGCAGTTTACCCCAGGGCTCTAACTATGGCTACACCTTC. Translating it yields CASSLPQGSNYGYTF.

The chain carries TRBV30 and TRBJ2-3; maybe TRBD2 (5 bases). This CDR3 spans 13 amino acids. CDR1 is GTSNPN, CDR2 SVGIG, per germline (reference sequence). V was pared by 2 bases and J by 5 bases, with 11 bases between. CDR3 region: CAWSPGIEDTQYF. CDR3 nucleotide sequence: TGTGCCTGGAGTCCGGGGATAGAAGATACGCAGTATTTT.